This note documents a single T cell receptor beta chain sequence. What it binds is unknown. Germline lookup yields CDR1 SGHDN and CDR2 FVKESK. The CDR3 is 12 amino acids. V lost 4 bases and J lost 10, with 11 bases in between. These data come from a study of cytomegalovirus exposure and HLA in healthy donors. Study information: HLA-typed donors were the source of about 85 million unique TCRs, which an early data release held.

PCR primers comprised 60 Vbeta and 13 Jbeta primers. Profiling relied on immunoSEQ multiplex PCR, and the TCRdb table lists in-frame clones only, not all of them. The sample shows some 150,000 clones, 79% of them seen only once. Study-wide findings and caveats: Clonal expansion was found to be greater in HLA-associated TCR beta chains than in equally common others in a later analysis. It was confirmed in vitro that a few of the CMV-associated chains were specific for CMV antigens.

This TCR came from a man aged 25 to 40 in good health and CMV-seropositive. The chain joins TRBV14 to TRBJ2-1; D is perhaps TRBD2 (6 bases). Material: PBMCs. This chain's CDR3 is CASSRDWLEQFF. The CDR3 DNA is TGTGCCAGCAGCCGGGACTGGCTAGAGCAGTTCTTC.